These 28 T cell receptor beta chains came from one sample sequenced in a study of control samples from healthy donors and cancer patients. Profiled with immunoSEQ multiplex PCR; TCRdb holds only in-frame clones, not every one. Recorded for this sample: 150,000 to 200,000 clones. Sequenced input: blood. The receptor set was obtained from a woman younger than 45 in good health.

The chain uses TRBV14 and TRBJ1-4, with 8 nucleotides matching TRBD1. V lost 4 bases and J lost 8; bases outside the gene matches: 6. Germline V CDR1 and CDR2: SGHDN, FVKESK. This CDR3 spans 14 amino acids. The CDR3 reads CASSRGTGSEKLFF. The CDR3 DNA reads as TGTGCCAGCAGCCGAGGGACAGGAAGCGAAAAACTGTTTTTT.

CDR3: CASRPNRGGSSGNTIYF. CDR3 in DNA: TGTGCCAGCAGGCCAAACAGGGGTGGAAGCTCTGGAAACACCATATATTTT. This rearrangement joins TRBV7-9 to TRBJ1-3, with 7 bases lining up with TRBD1. This CDR3 has 17 amino acids. CDR1 is SEHNR and CDR2 is FQNEAQ in the germline V gene (reference sequence). The V and J ends lost 6 bases and 0 bases, in that order; junction bases with no gene match: 11.

The rearrangement uses TRBV12-3 or TRBV12-4 and TRBJ2-5; unclear D gene. The CDR3 has 11 residues. Trimming shortened V by 5 bases and J by 5 bases, and 6 bases separated the two germline ends. CDR3 sequence: CASSQTETQYF. As DNA, the CDR3 is TGTGCCAGCAGTCAAACGGAGACCCAGTACTTC.

V gene TRBV27 combines with J gene TRBJ2-7, with TRBD2 identical over 7 bases. Germline V CDR1 and CDR2: MNHEY, SMNVEV (reference sequence). V gave up 0 bases and J gave up 1 base; unmatched junction bases: 0. The CDR3 has 14 residues. In nucleotides, the CDR3 is TGTGCCAGCAGTTTATCGGGAGGGTCCTACGAGCAGTACTTC. As protein: CASSLSGGSYEQYF.

This sequence joins TRBV30 and TRBJ2-7; the D gene is possibly TRBD2 (7 bases). CDR3 length: 16 residues. CDR1 and CDR2 from the germline V gene are GTSNPN and SVGIG (reference sequence). V was clipped by 6 bases and J by 3 bases, with 24 bases between them. The CDR3 sequence: CACGGGGASGDYEQYF. In DNA form, the CDR3 reads TGTGCCTGCGGCGGAGGGGGGGCTAGCGGCGACTACGAGCAGTACTTC.

The gene calls are TRBV4-1 and TRBJ1-6, with D possibly TRBD1 on 5 matching bases. V gave up 6 bases and J gave up 10 bases, with 13 bases separating them. The CDR3 extends over 13 amino acids. The germline V gene encodes CDR1 MGHRA and CDR2 YSYEKL. Here the CDR3 DNA reads TGCGCCAGCAGGGTCCCTGGGGGATCACCCCTCCACTTT. Translated: CASRVPGGSPLHF.

The rearrangement joins TRBV2 to TRBJ2-7; D is perhaps TRBD1 (6 bases). The CDR3 has 14 residues. Germline loops: CDR1 SNHLY, CDR2 FYNNEI. V lost 2 bases and J 4 bases, leaving 12 bases between the germline ends. CDR3 coding DNA: TGTGCCAGCAGTGAACAGGGGCTTCGGTACGAGCAGTACTTC. This codes for CASSEQGLRYEQYF.

The rearrangement uses TRBV12-3 or TRBV12-4 and TRBJ1-1; weak D call: TRBD1 (6 bases). This CDR3 comprises 13 residues. Trimming left V 7 bases short and J 6 bases short, with 15 bases between. The CDR3 nucleotides read TGTGCCAGCAATAAGGGGGGCGTAGCTGAAGCTTTCTTT. It translates to CASNKGGVAEAFF.

V gene TRBV7-8 combines with J gene TRBJ1-5; a weak D match, TRBD1 (5 bases). This CDR3 has 13 residues. Trimming cost V 3 bases and J 8 bases, with 11 bases left between them. The germline V gene encodes CDR1 SGHVS and CDR2 FQNEAQ. The CDR3 DNA reads as TGTGCCAGCAGCTTTGCAGGGAGAGAGCCCCAGCATTTT. Residues: CASSFAGREPQHF.

The genes are TRBV6-1 and TRBJ1-3; D is unresolved. This CDR3 comprises 16 residues. Germline CDR1 is MNHNS and CDR2 is SASEGT. V lost 2 bases, J lost 0 bases, and 11 bases lay in between. Here the CDR3 DNA reads TGTGCCAGCAGTGAACGCGGGTGGGACTCTGGAAACACCATATATTTT. This gives the protein CASSERGWDSGNTIYF.

The chain carries TRBV20-1 and TRBJ2-5; no definite D call. This CDR3 is 11 amino acids long. With 1 base removed from V and 1 base from J, the gap between germline ends came to 1 base. Germline CDR1 and CDR2: DFQATT and SNEGSKA (reference sequence). CDR3 sequence reads: CSARGQETQYF. The CDR3 DNA is TGCAGTGCTAGAGGCCAAGAGACCCAGTACTTC.

V and J are TRBV5-5 and TRBJ2-2; 10 nucleotides line up with TRBD1. CDR1 and CDR2 from the germline V gene are SGHKS and YYEKEE (reference sequence). The trim removed 6 bases at V and 7 bases at J, leaving 9 bases unmatched. The CDR3 totals 15 residues. The CDR3 here is CASTRPGQGIGELFF. In nucleotides, the CDR3 is TGTGCCAGCACCCGGCCGGGACAGGGGATCGGGGAGCTGTTTTTT.

Here the CDR3 DNA reads TGCAGCGTTGAATTGCAGACAGATACGCAGTATTTT. Translating it yields CSVELQTDTQYF. This chain connects TRBV29-1 to TRBJ2-3; D gene uncertain. The V gene lost 2 bases and the J gene lost 3 bases, with 6 bases spanning the gap. Per germline, CDR1 SQVTM and CDR2 ANQGSEA. The CDR3 runs 12 residues.

The chain uses TRBV18 and TRBJ1-1; D not resolved. The germline V gene encodes CDR1 KGHSH and CDR2 LQKENI. This CDR3 comprises 13 residues. Trimming removed 3 bases from V and 1 base from J, with 6 bases in between. The CDR3 coding sequence is TGTGCCAGCTCACCCAGTCAGAACACTGAAGCTTTCTTT. It specifies CASSPSQNTEAFF.

The chain links TRBV6-5 to TRBJ1-6; D is possibly TRBD1 (5 bases). Between the trimmed V and J ends, which lost 7 bases and 7 bases, there was a span of 14 bases. The germline gives CDR1 MNHEY, CDR2 SVGAGI. CDR3 size: 14 residues. The chain's CDR3 is CASTPGTENSPLHF. The CDR3 region has the DNA TGTGCCAGCACCCCGGGGACGGAAAATTCACCCCTCCACTTT.

V gene TRBV5-4 combines with J gene TRBJ1-1; D perhaps matches TRBD1 (5 bases). V was shortened by 4 bases and J by 3 bases, with 16 bases between the two germline ends. Germline CDR1 reads SGHNT; CDR2 reads YYREEE (reference sequence). CDR3 size: 15 residues. CDR3 bases: TGTGCCAGCAGCGGTGGGGGGGGACTATACACTGAAGCTTTCTTT. Its protein product is CASSGGGGLYTEAFF.

The chain links TRBV4-1 to TRBJ2-7, with 7 bases aligning to TRBD1. Germline-derived CDR1 and CDR2 are MGHRA and YSYEKL. V was clipped by 4 bases and J by 3 bases; unmatched bases: 6. The length of the CDR3 is 14 residues. The CDR3 region is CASSPRTGNYEQYF. The CDR3, as DNA: TGCGCCAGCAGCCCACGGACAGGTAACTACGAGCAGTACTTC.

This chain connects TRBV11-2 to TRBJ1-2, with a weak D call TRBD1 (6 bases). The ends were cut back, 2 bases at V and 7 bases at J, with 17 bases in the middle. This CDR3 region has 15 residues. The germline CDR1 and CDR2 sequences are SGHAT and FQNNGV. The CDR3 spells CASSLIQGSAAGYTF. CDR3 DNA sequence: TGTGCCAGCAGCTTAATTCAGGGGTCCGCAGCTGGCTACACCTTC. Looking up the rest from reference TRBV11-2 and TRBJ1-2 gives the full variable domain: EAGVAQSPRYKIIEKRQSVAFWCNPISGHATLYWYQQILGQGPKLLIQFQNNGVVDDSQLPKDRFSAERLKGVDSTLKIQPAKLEDSAVYLCASSLIQGSAAGYTFGSGTRLTVV.

CDR3 region: CASSLGYGEAFF. As DNA, the CDR3 is TGCGCCAGCAGCTTGGGCTACGGCGAAGCTTTCTTT. The rearrangement joins TRBV5-1 to TRBJ1-1; D uncertain. CDR1 and CDR2 from the germline V gene are SGHRS and YFSETQ. V was shortened by 0 bases and J by 8 bases, with 8 bases between the two germline ends. CDR3 length: 12 amino acids.

The chain uses TRBV20-1 and TRBJ2-2; D unresolved. CDR1 and CDR2 (germline): DFQATT, SNEGSKA (reference sequence). The V and J ends lost 3 bases and 5 bases respectively, with 10 bases between them. This CDR3 is 13 amino acids long. For the CDR3, the DNA is TGCAGTGCTAGTATAACACAGACCGGGGAGCTGTTTTTT. Translating gives CSASITQTGELFF.

The genes are TRBV10-2 and TRBJ2-5; a weak D match, TRBD2 (6 bases). Trimming took 2 bases from V and 7 from J, leaving 14 bases between them. From germline, CDR1 is WSHSY and CDR2 SAAADI. The CDR3 is 14 residues long. This CDR3 is CASSERLEVGTQYF. The DNA of the CDR3 is TGCGCCAGCAGTGAGAGACTAGAGGTCGGGACCCAGTACTTC.

The genes are TRBV6-2 or TRBV6-3 and TRBJ1-5, with D possibly being TRBD1 (6 bases). The V end was cut by 7 bases, the J end by 7 bases, with 14 bases between. From germline, CDR1 is MNHEY and CDR2 SVGEGT. The CDR3 totals 13 residues. CDR3 DNA: TGTGCCAGCACCCCCAGGGGAGGGCAGCCCCAGCATTTT. Its protein is CASTPRGGQPQHF.

The chain carries TRBV2 and TRBJ1-5, with TRBD1 identical over 7 bases. Germline loops: CDR1 SNHLY, CDR2 FYNNEI. With 6 bases clipped from V and 0 bases from J, the junction kept 5 bases outside the gene matches. This CDR3 has 15 amino acids. CDR3 DNA sequence: TGTGCCAGCAGACAAACAGGGGCTAGCAATCAGCCCCAGCATTTT. This sequence encodes CASRQTGASNQPQHF.

About this clone: The sample has other DNA sequences that encode this CDR3 too. In DNA, the CDR3 is TGTGCCAGCAGTTTATCGGGGGGAACTGAAGCTTTCTTT. It yields the protein CASSLSGGTEAFF. The chain links TRBV27 to TRBJ1-1; a possible D gene is TRBD1 (5 bases). V was cut by 0 bases and J by 5 bases, with 7 bases left in between. The CDR3 runs to 13 residues. In germline, CDR1 is MNHEY, CDR2 SMNVEV (reference sequence).

This chain connects TRBV21-1 to TRBJ1-5; the table's D call, TRBD1, was not checked against the DNA. TRBV21-1 is described as a pseudogene. The CDR3 is 14 residues long. The CDR3 loop is CASRDRVLCQPQHF. CDR3 sequence (DNA): TGTGCCAGCAGGGACAGGGTACTTTGTCAGCCCCAGCATTTT.

The chain combines TRBV6-5 with TRBJ1-5, with 7 bases fitting TRBD1. Germline lookup yields CDR1 MNHEY and CDR2 SVGAGI. V gave up 10 bases and J gave up 6 bases; unmatched junction bases: 9. The CDR3 is made up of 13 amino acids. This CDR3 is CATTDRETQPQHF. The CDR3 nucleotides are TGTGCCACGACAGACAGGGAAACTCAGCCCCAGCATTTT.

This chain joins TRBV6-6 and TRBJ2-7, with D perhaps TRBD1 (5 bases). There are 12 residues in the CDR3. Germline CDR1 reads MNHNY; CDR2 reads SVGAGI (reference sequence). V was pared by 2 bases and J by 5 bases, with 7 bases between. CDR3 sequence: CASSYPGNEQYF. CDR3 DNA sequence: TGTGCCAGCAGTTACCCAGGGAACGAGCAGTACTTC.

The V and J genes are TRBV18 and TRBJ1-2, with TRBD1 as a possible D gene (6 bases). This CDR3 has 15 residues. The V gene's germline CDR1 is KGHSH and CDR2 LQKENI. The germline V and J ends were trimmed by 3 bases and 4 bases, with 15 bases remaining between them. In DNA, the CDR3 is TGTGCCAGCTCACCCCCTCAAAGAGGGGGCTATGGCTACACCTTC. It yields the protein CASSPPQRGGYGYTF.